The T cell receptor (beta chain) described here comes from a study of Ad26.COV2.S vaccination and SARS-CoV-2 variants. Overall study context: Administration of Ad26.COV2.S was intramuscular, either once or twice 56 days apart.

This clone was observed a single time. V was clipped by 3 bases and J by 6 bases, with 12 bases between them. The CDR3 has 13 amino acids. Germline CDR1 and CDR2: SGDLS and YYNGEE. Treatment of the sample: about 20 received Ad26.COV2.S at low or high dose, single or two shots; about 5 received placebo; per-sample allocation not given. Sample collection was performed on day 63 after the first vaccine or placebo injection. Measured with immunoSEQ multiplex PCR; TCRdb has only the in-frame clones, and not every one. Here the sample spans some 350,000 clones, 85% being singletons. The source is a person between 18 and 60 years old who received the Ad26.COV2.S COVID-19 vaccine or a placebo. The chain joins TRBV9 to TRBJ1-1; a possible D gene is TRBD1 (5 bases). This material consisted of peripheral blood, taken in a trial of Ad26.COV2.S vaccine versus placebo. CDR3 region: CASSADSSPEAFF. The CDR3 DNA reads TGTGCCAGCAGCGCAGACAGCTCACCTGAAGCTTTCTTT.